This paragraph covers one T cell receptor (beta chain) sequence. Its specificity is unknown. This sample stems from a study of cytotoxic CD8 clonotypes in ibrutinib-treated CLL. Study at large: Some 25 partial and 2 complete responses; at median 68 months, about 14 remitted, about twelve progressed. Points from the study as a whole: Clonality increased with ibrutinib response but returned toward baseline at progression.

The V end was cut by 1 base, the J end by 5 bases, with 9 bases between. Germline values: CDR1 SGHNT, CDR2 YYREEE (reference sequence). This CDR3 is 13 amino acids long. Sequenced by immunoSEQ multiplex PCR; TCRdb stores in-frame clones only, minus some. The data hold about 50,000 clones, with roughly three fifths observed a single time. This chain connects TRBV5-4 to TRBJ2-5, with D tentatively TRBD1 or TRBD2 (5 bases each). This TCR was sampled from a human donor with chronic lymphocytic leukemia. The source material was PBMCs, sampled after 24 months of ibrutinib treatment. CDR3 nucleotides: TGTGCCAGCAGCTTGCCGGGGCGGGAGACCCAGTACTTC. Residues: CASSLPGRETQYF. The entire variable domain, with the rest obtained from reference TRBV5-4 and TRBJ2-5, is as follows: ETGVTQSPTHLIKTRGQQVTLRCSSQSGHNTVSWYQQALGQGPQFIFQYYREEENGRGNFPPRFSGLQFPNYSSELNVNALELDDSALYLCASSLPGRETQYFGPGTRLLVL.